This T cell receptor (beta chain) was observed in a study of cytomegalovirus exposure and HLA in healthy donors. Study conclusions and caveats: Reportedly, diagnosis of cytomegalovirus status by the classifier showed high specificity and sensitivity. A few chains linked to CMV were shown in vitro to be specific for CMV antigens.

Generated by immunoSEQ multiplex PCR, the TCRdb table keeps only in-frame clones and is missing some. This sample has about 130,000 clones, with roughly nine tenths found just once. The CDR3 totals 16 residues. Germline CDR1 and CDR2: LNHDA and SQIVND (reference sequence). The V and J ends lost 3 bases and 0 bases, in that order; junction bases with no gene match: 8. The donors were members of the validation cohort comprising about 130 subjects, separate from the approximately 630-subject first cohort. In the case of this clone: Antigen: not known.

The chain is built from TRBV19 and TRBJ2-7; 7 bases fit TRBD2. The sequenced sample consisted of PBMCs. The sequence was obtained from a woman in her late teens or twenties in good health and CMV-seronegative. This CDR3 is CASSISWTRGSYEQYF. Written as DNA, the CDR3 is TGTGCCAGTAGTATCTCCTGGACTAGGGGCTCCTACGAGCAGTACTTC. Full variable domain (outside the CDR3, taken from reference TRBV19 and TRBJ2-7): DGGITQSPKYLFRKEGQNVTLSCEQNLNHDAMYWYRQDPGQGLRLIYYSQIVNDFQKGDIAEGYSVSREKKESFPLTVTSAQKNPTAFYLCASSISWTRGSYEQYFGPGTRLTVT.